These T cell receptor beta chains were read from a single sample in a study of long-term antiretroviral therapy in people with HIV. Clones were read by immunoSEQ multiplex PCR, and TCRdb kept only the in-frame ones, dropping some. The data show roughly 14,000 clones, around 83% seen once. The input for sequencing was unsorted PBMCs, taken 0.4 years after starting antiretroviral therapy. The receptors were gathered from a man between 25 and 39 years old with HIV. Both conserved end residues are part of each CDR3. A D gene is named only where the DNA matches it firmly. The size entry is marked missing in some rows and otherwise reads once, few, many or a size class.

d_call | j_call | v_call | cdr3_length | clone_size | cdr3_nt | cdr3_aa
. | TRBJ2-1 | TRBV28 | 16 | . | TGTGCCAGCAGTTTAGTAGGTTTAAGCTCCTACAATGAGCAGTTCTTC | CASSLVGLSSYNEQFF
. | TRBJ1-4 | TRBV28 | 15 | . | TGTGCCAGCAGCCGTTCCGTGAGTTTACATGAAAAACTGTTTTTT | CASSRSVSLHEKLFF
. | TRBJ2-4 | TRBV7-9 | 16 | . | TGTGCCAGCAGCTCCGATCCCCGAAGGGCCAAAAACATTCAGTACTTC | CASSSDPRRAKNIQYF
. | TRBJ1-2 | TRBV19 | 15 | . | TGTGCCAGTAGTATAGAGCACACGACTAACTATGGCTACACCTTC | CASSIEHTTNYGYTF
. | TRBJ2-1 | TRBV4-2 | 15 | . | TGTGCCAGCAGCTTCCGAATGGCGGAATACAATGAGCAGTTCTTC | CASSFRMAEYNEQFF
TRBD1 | TRBJ2-5 | TRBV5-4 | 19 | . | TGTGCCAGCATGGGCCCTCACGTACGGGGACAGCTAGGGCAAGAGACCCAGTACTTC | CASMGPHVRGQLGQETQYF
. | TRBJ1-1 | TRBV23-1 | 17 | once | TGCGCCAGCAGTCAATCTCGGCAGGGCGGGGGTTACACTGAAGCTTTCTTT | CASSQSRQGGGYTEAFF
. | TRBJ1-5 | TRBV5-6 | 14 | . | TGTGCCAGCAGCAAGGGTTATGGCAATCAGCCCCAGCATTTT | CASSKGYGNQPQHF
TRBD1 | TRBJ2-5 | TRBV19 | 14 | once | TGTGCCAGTCGGGACAGGGGACGTGGAGAGACCCAGTACTTC | CASRDRGRGETQYF
TRBD1 | TRBJ2-2 | TRBV18 | 16 | . | TGTGCCAGCTCCTCCGACAGGGGATCAAACACCGGGGAGCTGTTTTTT | CASSSDRGSNTGELFF
. | TRBJ2-7 | TRBV13 | 14 | . | TGTGCCAGCAGCCCGGACAGGGACGGGGGGGAGCAGTACTTC | CASSPDRDGGEQYF
TRBD2 | TRBJ2-1 | TRBV11-3 | 15 | . | TGTGCCAGCAGCCCGACTAGCGGAGACTACAATGAGCAGTTCTTC | CASSPTSGDYNEQFF
. | TRBJ2-7 | TRBV6-5 | 14 | . | TGTGCCAGCGGTGGATCTGGGGAGATATACGAGCAGTACTTC | CASGGSGEIYEQYF
. | TRBJ2-7 | TRBV20-1 | 11 | . | TGCAGTGCTAGCGGGCGCTACGAGCAGTACTTC | CSASGRYEQYF
. | TRBJ1-2 | TRBV27 | 13 | . | TGTGCCAGCAGTTTAACTCGGAACTATGGCTACACCTTC | CASSLTRNYGYTF
. | TRBJ1-5 | TRBV11-1 | 13 | . | TGTGCCAGCAGCTTAGCGAGAAATCAGCCCCAGCATTTT | CASSLARNQPQHF
. | TRBJ2-7 | TRBV11-2 | 13 | . | TGTGCCAGCAGCAACCCCCTGGATTACGAGCAGTACTTC | CASSNPLDYEQYF
TRBD2 | TRBJ2-3 | TRBV15 | 17 | . | TGTGCCACCAGCAGAGATCTCCTTAGCGGGGGCACAGATACGCAGTATTTT | CATSRDLLSGGTDTQYF
. | TRBJ1-2 | TRBV7-8 | 12 | . | TGTGCCAGCAGCTTAGAAGGGGTGGGCTACACCTTC | CASSLEGVGYTF
TRBD2 | TRBJ2-5 | TRBV7-2 | 15 | . | TGTGCCAGCTCTCTTGGGGAGGGGTATGGAGAGACCCAGTACTTC | CASSLGEGYGETQYF
. | TRBJ1-3 | TRBV10-2 | 15 | . | TGCGCCAGCACCCCGTGGGGACCCTCTGGAAACACCATATATTTT | CASTPWGPSGNTIYF
. | TRBJ1-1 | TRBV7-2 | 13 | . | TGTGCCAGCAGCCCCCGGGGCATCACTGAAGCTTTCTTT | CASSPRGITEAFF
. | TRBJ1-6 | TRBV7-9 | 15 | . | TGTGCCAGCAGCTTAGAGGGGGGTATTAATTCACCCCTCCACTTT | CASSLEGGINSPLHF
. | TRBJ2-1 | TRBV6-1 | 15 | . | TGTGCCAGCAACACGCTACGGGGCTCGTACAATGAGCAGTTCTTC | CASNTLRGSYNEQFF
. | TRBJ1-1 | TRBV25-1 | 13 | . | TGTGCCAGCACTAGACACGTGAACACTGAAGCTTTCTTT | CASTRHVNTEAFF
. | TRBJ1-2 | TRBV5-4 | 12 | . | TGTGCCAGCAGCCAAACAGGGCTTGGCTACACCTTC | CASSQTGLGYTF
TRBD2 | TRBJ2-1 | TRBV7-2 | 17 | . | TGTGCCAGCAGCCCCAAAGAACAGCGGGGGAAAGAGAATGAGCAGTTCTTC | CASSPKEQRGKENEQFF
. | TRBJ1-3 | TRBV7-9 | 14 | . | TGTGCCAGCAGCTTAGATATATCGGGTGACACCATATATTTT | CASSLDISGDTIYF
. | TRBJ2-5 | TRBV6-1 | 15 | . | TGTGCCAGCAGTGAAGTAGGACGGAGCCAAGAGACCCAGTACTTC | CASSEVGRSQETQYF
. | TRBJ1-1 | TRBV5-1 | 15 | once | TGCGCCAGCAGCGATGACCCGGGACGGAACACTGAAGCTTTCTTT | CASSDDPGRNTEAFF
. | TRBJ1-1 | TRBV19 | 13 | . | TGTGCCAGTAGTCGGACGGAGAACACTGAAGCTTTCTTT | CASSRTENTEAFF
. | TRBJ2-1 | TRBV7-9 | 16 | . | TGTGCCAGCAGCTTACTGCCCGGGGCGAACAACAATGAGCAGTTCTTC | CASSLLPGANNNEQFF
. | TRBJ2-1 | TRBV19 | 15 | . | TGTGCCAGTGCCCCCAGGGGCGGGGGCTACAATGAGCAGTTCTTC | CASAPRGGGYNEQFF
. | TRBJ2-5 | TRBV13 | 14 | once | TGTGCCAGCAGCTTAGAACACAGCACAGAGACCCAGTACTTC | CASSLEHSTETQYF
. | TRBJ1-5 | TRBV6-1 | 14 | . | TGTGCCAGCAGTGAGATTAAGGGGTTCGAGCCCCAGCATTTT | CASSEIKGFEPQHF
. | TRBJ1-1 | TRBV5-4 | 12 | . | TGTGCCAGCAGCTATCTAAACACTGAAGCTTTCTTT | CASSYLNTEAFF
TRBD2 | TRBJ2-2 | TRBV5-6 | 16 | . | TGTGCCAGCAGCCCGGGACTAGCGTTTTTCTCCGGGGAGCTGTTTTTT | CASSPGLAFFSGELFF
TRBD1 | TRBJ2-7 | TRBV27 | 14 | . | TGTGCCAGCAGGGACGGGACAGGGGCACCCGAGCAGTACTTC | CASRDGTGAPEQYF
TRBD1 | TRBJ2-7 | TRBV10-2 | 14 | . | TGCGCCAGCAGTGGGGAACAGGGGTCCTACGAGCAGTACTTC | CASSGEQGSYEQYF
. | TRBJ1-5 | TRBV5-8 | 13 | few | TGTGCCAGCAGGCGGGACACGGATCAGCCCCAGCATTTT | CASRRDTDQPQHF
TRBD1 | TRBJ1-1 | TRBV14 | 16 | . | TGTGCCAGCAGCCAAGGTGACAGGGGGCGGAACACTGAAGCTTTCTTT | CASSQGDRGRNTEAFF
. | TRBJ1-6 | TRBV19 | 15 | . | TGTGCCAGTAGTCGGGGCCGGGGACGGAATTCACCCCTCCACTTT | CASSRGRGRNSPLHF
TRBD1 | TRBJ1-2 | TRBV29-1 | 14 | . | TGCAGCGTTACTCCAGGGGGCGCGGGCTATGGCTACACCTTC | CSVTPGGAGYGYTF
TRBD1 | TRBJ1-2 | TRBV13 | 15 | . | TGTGCCAGCAGCTTGGACGACAGGGGAGACTATGGCTACACCTTC | CASSLDDRGDYGYTF
. | TRBJ1-2 | TRBV6-6 | 13 | few | TGTGCCAGCAGTCCCTCGGGGGGTTATGGCTACACCTTC | CASSPSGGYGYTF
. | TRBJ1-1 | TRBV4-1 | 14 | . | TGCGCCAGCAGCCTGGGAGATATGAACACTGAAGCTTTCTTT | CASSLGDMNTEAFF
. | TRBJ1-2 | TRBV11-2 | 16 | . | TGTGCCAGCAGCCAATATGAGGACAGTGTTAACTATGGCTACACCTTC | CASSQYEDSVNYGYTF
TRBD1 | TRBJ2-5 | TRBV6-6 | 15 | . | TGTGCCAGCAGCGGCCGGGACAGGGGTGAAGAGACCCAGTACTTC | CASSGRDRGEETQYF
. | TRBJ2-1 | TRBV4-3 | 14 | . | TGCGCCAGCAGCCCAGGGGCAACCTACAATGAGCAGTTCTTC | CASSPGATYNEQFF
. | TRBJ1-2 | TRBV5-1 | 15 | . | TGCGCCAGCAGCTTGGATATTGGTGATCAGGGTGGCTACACCTTC | CASSLDIGDQGGYTF
TRBD2 | TRBJ2-3 | TRBV5-4 | 16 | . | TGTGCCAGCAGCATACGGACTAGCGGGGTGACAGATACGCAGTATTTT | CASSIRTSGVTDTQYF
. | TRBJ2-3 | TRBV9 | 14 | . | TGTGCCAGCAGTACCGGGACCGGAGATAATACGCAGTATTTT | CASSTGTGDNTQYF
. | TRBJ2-7 | TRBV29-1 | 11 | . | TGCAGCGCCCTCGGGGATTACGAGCAGTACTTC | CSALGDYEQYF
. | TRBJ1-1 | TRBV7-9 | 13 | . | TGTGCCAGCAGCGCCACGGGTGGGGAGGTAGCTTTCTTT | CASSATGGEVAFF